The present T cell receptor beta chain was sequenced within a study of T cell responses to AZD1222 COVID-19 vaccine. Study findings and constraints: Seropositive at baseline were only a handful of AZD1222 recipients. There were repertoire samples only from the period after the peak T cell response.

CDR3 size: 13 residues. V was trimmed by 10 bases and J by 3 bases, leaving 12 bases between them. Germline V gene lookup returns CDR1 SGHTA and CDR2 FQGTGA. As concerns this clone: Its specificity is unknown.

Clones were sequenced by immunoSEQ multiplex PCR, and TCRdb holds only the in-frame ones, with some missing. The table shows 25,000 to 30,000 clones, with approximately 92% occurring only once. Specimen: peripheral blood, collected 28 days after the second AZD1222 dose. The rearrangement uses TRBV7-3 and TRBJ2-2; D possibly corresponds to TRBD2 (6 bases). This TCR came from an adult who received the AZD1222 COVID-19 vaccine. The CDR3 protein is CATRGNHTGELFF. In nucleotides, the CDR3 is TGTGCCACCCGGGGGAATCACACCGGGGAGCTGTTTTTT.